This T cell receptor (beta chain) was captured in a study of blood T cell repertoires in COVID-19. Clones were sequenced by immunoSEQ multiplex PCR, and TCRdb holds only the in-frame ones, with some missing. The sample consists of some 110,000 clones, about 90% of them appearing once. Sequenced sample: peripheral blood. The TCR comes from a human donor in a cohort sampled during active COVID-19.

CDR3 DNA: TGTGCCAGCTCACTAACGGGACAGGGAAGTACCGGGGAGCTGTTTTTT. This gives the protein CASSLTGQGSTGELFF. V is TRBV18 and J is TRBJ2-2; 9 bases agree with TRBD1. Looked up from germline, CDR1 is KGHSH and CDR2 is LQKENI. V was pared by 4 bases and J by 5 bases, with 8 bases of the junction left unmatched. The CDR3 totals 16 residues.